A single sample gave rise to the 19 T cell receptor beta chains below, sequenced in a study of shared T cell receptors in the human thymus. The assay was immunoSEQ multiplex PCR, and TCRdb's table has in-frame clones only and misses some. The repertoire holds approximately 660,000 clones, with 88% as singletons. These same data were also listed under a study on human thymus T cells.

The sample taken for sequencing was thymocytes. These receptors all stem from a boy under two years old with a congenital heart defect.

The CDR3 nucleotides are TGTGCCAGCAGTTACTCGCGTGCAACTAATGAAAAACTGTTTTTT. It yields the protein CASSYSRATNEKLFF. The chain has TRBV6-5 and TRBJ1-4; no reliable D call. Germline V gene sequence: CDR1 MNHEY, CDR2 SVGAGI. V lost 0 bases and J 0 bases, leaving 5 bases between the germline ends. This CDR3 is built from 15 residues.

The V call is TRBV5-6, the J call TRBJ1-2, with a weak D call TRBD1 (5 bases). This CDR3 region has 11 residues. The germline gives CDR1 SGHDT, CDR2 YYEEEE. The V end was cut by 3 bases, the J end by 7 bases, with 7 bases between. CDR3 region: CASSWGGGYTF. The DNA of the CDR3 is TGTGCCAGCAGCTGGGGGGGTGGCTACACCTTC.

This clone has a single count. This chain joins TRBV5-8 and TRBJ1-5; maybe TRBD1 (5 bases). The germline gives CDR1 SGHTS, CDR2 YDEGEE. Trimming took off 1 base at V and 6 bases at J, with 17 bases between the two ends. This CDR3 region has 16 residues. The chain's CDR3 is CASSLKGRSRGQPQHF. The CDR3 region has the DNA TGTGCCAGCAGCTTGAAGGGGCGATCTAGGGGTCAGCCCCAGCATTTT.

The CDR3 here is CASSVPLVRSTDTQYF. The CDR3 DNA reads as TGTGCCAGTAGTGTCCCACTAGTGAGAAGCACAGATACGCAGTATTTT. The V gene is TRBV19, the J gene TRBJ2-3; D might be TRBD2 (5 bases). CDR1 LNHDA and CDR2 SQIVND come from the germline V gene (reference sequence). This CDR3 is built from 16 residues. The ends were cut back, 5 bases at V and 0 bases at J, with 15 bases in the middle. Full variable domain (missing parts from reference TRBV19 and TRBJ2-3): DGGITQSPKYLFRKEGQNVTLSCEQNLNHDAMYWYRQDPGQGLRLIYYSQIVNDFQKGDIAEGYSVSREKKESFPLTVTSAQKNPTAFYLCASSVPLVRSTDTQYFGPGTRLTVL.

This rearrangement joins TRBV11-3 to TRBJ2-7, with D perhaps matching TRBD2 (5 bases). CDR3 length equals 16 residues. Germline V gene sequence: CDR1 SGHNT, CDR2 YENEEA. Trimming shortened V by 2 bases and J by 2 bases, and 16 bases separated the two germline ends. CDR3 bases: TGTGCCAGCAGCTTACCAGGACGGGAACTCACCTACGAGCAGTACTTC. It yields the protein CASSLPGRELTYEQYF.

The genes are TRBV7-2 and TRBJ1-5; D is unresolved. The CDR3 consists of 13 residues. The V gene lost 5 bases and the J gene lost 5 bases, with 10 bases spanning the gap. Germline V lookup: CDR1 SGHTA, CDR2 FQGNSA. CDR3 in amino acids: CASSVSGYQPQHF. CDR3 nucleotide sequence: TGTGCCAGCAGCGTATCAGGTTATCAGCCCCAGCATTTT.

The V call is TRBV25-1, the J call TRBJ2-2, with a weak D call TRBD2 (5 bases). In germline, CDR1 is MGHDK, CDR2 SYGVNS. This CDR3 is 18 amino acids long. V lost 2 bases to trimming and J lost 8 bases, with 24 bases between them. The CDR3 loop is CASSEGTYSELPTGELFF. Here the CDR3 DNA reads TGTGCCAGCAGTGAAGGAACTTATAGCGAACTCCCAACGGGGGAGCTGTTTTTT.

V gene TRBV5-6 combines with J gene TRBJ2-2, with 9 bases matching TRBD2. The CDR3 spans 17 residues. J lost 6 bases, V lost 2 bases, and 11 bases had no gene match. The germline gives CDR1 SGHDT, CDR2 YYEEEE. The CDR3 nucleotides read TGTGCCAGCAGCTTTTATCCGGCTAGCGGGGTGGCCGGGGAGCTGTTTTTT. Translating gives CASSFYPASGVAGELFF. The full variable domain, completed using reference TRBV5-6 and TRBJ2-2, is DAGVTQSPTHLIKTRGQQVTLRCSPKSGHDTVSWYQQALGQGPQFIFQYYEEEERQRGNFPDRFSGHQFPNYSSELNVNALLLGDSALYLCASSFYPASGVAGELFFGEGSRLTVL.

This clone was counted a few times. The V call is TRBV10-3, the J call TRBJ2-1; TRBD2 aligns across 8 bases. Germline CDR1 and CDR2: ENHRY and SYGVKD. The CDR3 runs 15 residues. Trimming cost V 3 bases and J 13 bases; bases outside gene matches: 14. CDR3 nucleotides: TGTGCCATCAGTGAATCACAAGGACTAGCTTCCCCTCAGTTCTTC. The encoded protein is CAISESQGLASPQFF.

The CDR3 here is CASSQVVSFNYGYTF. The CDR3 nucleotides read TGCGCCAGCAGCCAAGTAGTAAGCTTTAACTATGGCTACACCTTC. The chain carries TRBV4-1 and TRBJ1-2; D remains ambiguous. The CDR3 extends over 15 amino acids. V was pared by 1 base and J by 1 base, with 10 bases between. Germline V gene data show CDR1 as MGHRA and CDR2 as YSYEKL.

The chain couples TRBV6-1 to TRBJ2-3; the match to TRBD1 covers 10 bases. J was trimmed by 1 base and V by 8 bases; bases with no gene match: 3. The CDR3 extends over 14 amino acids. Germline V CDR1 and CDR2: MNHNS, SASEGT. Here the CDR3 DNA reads TGTGCCAGCCTCGACAGGGGGCGCACAGATACGCAGTATTTT. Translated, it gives CASLDRGRTDTQYF.

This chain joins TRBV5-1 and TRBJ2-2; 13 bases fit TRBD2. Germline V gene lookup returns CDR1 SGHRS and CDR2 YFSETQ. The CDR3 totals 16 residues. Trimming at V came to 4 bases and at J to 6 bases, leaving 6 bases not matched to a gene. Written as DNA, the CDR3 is TGCGCCAGCAGCAAGGGGACTAGCGGGAAATCCGGGGAGCTGTTTTTT. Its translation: CASSKGTSGKSGELFF. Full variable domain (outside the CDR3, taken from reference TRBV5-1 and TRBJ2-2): KAGVTQTPRYLIKTRGQQVTLSCSPISGHRSVSWYQQTPGQGLQFLFEYFSETQRNKGNFPGRFSGRQFSNSRSEMNVSTLELGDSALYLCASSKGTSGKSGELFFGEGSRLTVL.

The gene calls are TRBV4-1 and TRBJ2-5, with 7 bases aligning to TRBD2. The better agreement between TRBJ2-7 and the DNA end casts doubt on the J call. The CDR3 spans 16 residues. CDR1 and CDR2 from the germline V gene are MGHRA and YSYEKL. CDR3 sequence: CASSQDERGSRYEQYF. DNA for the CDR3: TGCGCCAGCAGCCAAGATGAGCGCGGGAGTCGGTACGAGCAGTACTTC.

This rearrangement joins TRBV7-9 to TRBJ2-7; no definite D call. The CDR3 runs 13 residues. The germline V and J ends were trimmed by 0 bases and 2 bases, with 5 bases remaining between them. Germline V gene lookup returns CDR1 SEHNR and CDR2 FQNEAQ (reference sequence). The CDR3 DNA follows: TGTGCCAGCAGCTTAGCCAGGACCTACGAGCAGTACTTC. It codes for CASSLARTYEQYF. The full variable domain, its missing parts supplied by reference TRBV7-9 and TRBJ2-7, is DTGVSQNPRHKITKRGQNVTFRCDPISEHNRLYWYRQTLGQGPEFLTYFQNEAQLEKSRLLSDRFSAERPKGSFSTLEIQRTEQGDSAMYLCASSLARTYEQYFGPGTRLTVT.

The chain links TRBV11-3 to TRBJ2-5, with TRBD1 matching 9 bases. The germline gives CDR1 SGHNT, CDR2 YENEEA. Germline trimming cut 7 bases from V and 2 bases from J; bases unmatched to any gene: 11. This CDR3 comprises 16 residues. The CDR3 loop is CASIKFNRGHQETQYF. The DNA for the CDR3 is TGTGCCAGCATCAAATTCAACAGGGGGCATCAAGAGACCCAGTACTTC.

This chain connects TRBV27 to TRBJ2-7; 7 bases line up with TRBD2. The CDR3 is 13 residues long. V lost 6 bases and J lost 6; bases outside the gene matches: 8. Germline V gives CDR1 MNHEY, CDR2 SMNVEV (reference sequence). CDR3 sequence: CASSSQAGFEQYF. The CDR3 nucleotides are TGTGCCAGCAGCTCCCAAGCGGGATTCGAGCAGTACTTC.

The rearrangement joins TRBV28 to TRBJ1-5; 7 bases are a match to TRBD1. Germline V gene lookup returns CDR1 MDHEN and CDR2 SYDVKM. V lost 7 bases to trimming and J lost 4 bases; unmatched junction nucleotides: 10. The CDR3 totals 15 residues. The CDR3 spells CASTPDRVLNQPQHF. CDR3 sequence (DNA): TGTGCCAGCACCCCCGACAGGGTCTTAAATCAGCCCCAGCATTTT. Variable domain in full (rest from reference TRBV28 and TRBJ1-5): DVKVTQSSRYLVKRTGEKVFLECVQDMDHENMFWYRQDPGLGLRLIYFSYDVKMKEKGDIPEGYSVSREKKERFSLILESASTNQTSMYLCASTPDRVLNQPQHFGDGTRLSIL.

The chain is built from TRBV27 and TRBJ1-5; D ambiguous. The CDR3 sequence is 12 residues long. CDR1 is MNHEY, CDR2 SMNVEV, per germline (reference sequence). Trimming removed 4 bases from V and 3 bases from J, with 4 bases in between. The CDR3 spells CASSSHNQPQHF. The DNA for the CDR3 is TGTGCCAGCAGTTCACACAATCAGCCCCAGCATTTT.

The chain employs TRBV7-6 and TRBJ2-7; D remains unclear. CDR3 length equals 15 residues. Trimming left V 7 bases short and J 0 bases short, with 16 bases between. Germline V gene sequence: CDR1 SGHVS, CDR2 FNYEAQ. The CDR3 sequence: CASTPRRAPSYEQYF. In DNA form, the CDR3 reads TGTGCCAGCACTCCCCGTAGAGCCCCCTCCTACGAGCAGTACTTC.